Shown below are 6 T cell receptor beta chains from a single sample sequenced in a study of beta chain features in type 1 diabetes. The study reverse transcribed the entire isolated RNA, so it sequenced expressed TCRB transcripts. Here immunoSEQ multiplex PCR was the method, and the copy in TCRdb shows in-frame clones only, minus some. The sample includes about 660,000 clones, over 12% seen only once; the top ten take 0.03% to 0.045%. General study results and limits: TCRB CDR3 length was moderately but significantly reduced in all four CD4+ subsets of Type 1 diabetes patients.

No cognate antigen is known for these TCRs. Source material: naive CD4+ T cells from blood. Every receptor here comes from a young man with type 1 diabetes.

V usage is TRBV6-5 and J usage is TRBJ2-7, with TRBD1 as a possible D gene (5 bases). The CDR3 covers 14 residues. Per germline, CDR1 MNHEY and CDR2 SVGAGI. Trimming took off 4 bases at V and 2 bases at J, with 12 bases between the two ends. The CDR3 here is CASSLTGDTYEQYF. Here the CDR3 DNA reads TGTGCCAGCAGTTTAACAGGCGACACCTACGAGCAGTACTTC.

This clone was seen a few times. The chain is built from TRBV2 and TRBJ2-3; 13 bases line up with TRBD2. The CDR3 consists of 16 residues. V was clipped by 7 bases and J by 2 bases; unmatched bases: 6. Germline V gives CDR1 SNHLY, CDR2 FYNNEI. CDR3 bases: TGTGCCAGCACCATGGGACTAGCGGGACCCACAGATACGCAGTATTTT. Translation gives CASTMGLAGPTDTQYF.

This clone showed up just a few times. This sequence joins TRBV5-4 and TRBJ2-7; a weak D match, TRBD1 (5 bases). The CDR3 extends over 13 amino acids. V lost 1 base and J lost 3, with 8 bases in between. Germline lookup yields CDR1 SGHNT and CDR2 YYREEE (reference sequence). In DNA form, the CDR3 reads TGTGCCAGCAGCTTGAAAGACAGCTACGAGCAGTACTTC. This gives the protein CASSLKDSYEQYF.

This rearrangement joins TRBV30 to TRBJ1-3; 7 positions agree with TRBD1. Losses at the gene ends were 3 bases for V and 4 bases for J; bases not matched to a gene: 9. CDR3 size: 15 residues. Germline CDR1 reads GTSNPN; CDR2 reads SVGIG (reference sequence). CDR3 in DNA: TGTGCCTGGAGCCGCAAAACAGGGGTAGGAAACACCATATATTTT. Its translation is CAWSRKTGVGNTIYF. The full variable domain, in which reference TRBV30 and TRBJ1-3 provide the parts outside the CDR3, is SQTIHQWPATLVQPVGSPLSLECTVEGTSNPNLYWYRQAAGRGLQLLFYSVGIGQISSEVPQNLSASRPQDRQFILSSKKLLLSDSGFYLCAWSRKTGVGNTIYFGEGSWLTVV.

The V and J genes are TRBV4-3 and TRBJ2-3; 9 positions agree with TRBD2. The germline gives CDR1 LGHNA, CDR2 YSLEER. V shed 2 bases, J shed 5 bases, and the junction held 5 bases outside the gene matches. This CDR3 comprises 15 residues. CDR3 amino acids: CASSQRGLAEDTQYF. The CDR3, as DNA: TGCGCCAGCAGCCAAAGGGGACTAGCCGAAGATACGCAGTATTTT.

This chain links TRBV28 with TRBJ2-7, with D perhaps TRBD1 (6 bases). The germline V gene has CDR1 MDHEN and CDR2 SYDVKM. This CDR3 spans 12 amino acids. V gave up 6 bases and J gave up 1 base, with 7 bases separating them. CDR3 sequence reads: CASRQGSYEQYF. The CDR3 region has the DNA TGTGCCAGCAGACAGGGTTCCTACGAGCAGTACTTC.